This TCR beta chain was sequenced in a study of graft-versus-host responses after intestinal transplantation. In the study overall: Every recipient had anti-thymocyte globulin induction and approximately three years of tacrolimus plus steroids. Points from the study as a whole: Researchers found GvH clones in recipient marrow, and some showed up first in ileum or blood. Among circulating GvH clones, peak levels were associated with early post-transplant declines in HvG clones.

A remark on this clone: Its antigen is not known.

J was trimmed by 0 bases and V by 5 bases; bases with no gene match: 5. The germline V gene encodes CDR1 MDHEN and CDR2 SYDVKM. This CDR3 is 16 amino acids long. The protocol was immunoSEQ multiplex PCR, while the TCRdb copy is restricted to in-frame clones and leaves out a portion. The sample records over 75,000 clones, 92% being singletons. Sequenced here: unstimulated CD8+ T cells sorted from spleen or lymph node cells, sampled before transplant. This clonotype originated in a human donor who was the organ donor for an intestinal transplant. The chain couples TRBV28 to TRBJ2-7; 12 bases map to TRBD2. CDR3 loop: CASSHTTSGGSYEQYF. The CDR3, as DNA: TGTGCCAGCAGTCACACGACTAGCGGGGGCTCCTACGAGCAGTACTTC.